The 23 T cell receptor beta chains reported below all come from one sample, sequenced in a study of blood T cell repertoires in COVID-19. Clones were sequenced by immunoSEQ multiplex PCR, and TCRdb holds only the in-frame ones, with some missing. The profile shows approximately 150,000 clones, about 87% of them singletons. The sample taken for sequencing was peripheral blood. All receptors derive from a man in his forties or fifties who had recovered from COVID-19.

The rearrangement uses TRBV7-9 and TRBJ1-1, with TRBD1 as a possible D gene (6 bases). The germline CDR1 and CDR2 sequences are SEHNR and FQNEAQ (reference sequence). The ends were cut back, 2 bases at V and 4 bases at J, with 14 bases in the middle. This CDR3 spans 15 amino acids. In nucleotides, the CDR3 is TGTGCCAGCAGCTTAACCCCCCAGGGGAGCACTGAAGCTTTCTTT. Amino acid sequence: CASSLTPQGSTEAFF.

The chain uses TRBV5-4 and TRBJ2-5; 7 nucleotides line up with TRBD1. Germline V lookup: CDR1 SGHNT, CDR2 YYREEE (reference sequence). The CDR3 consists of 15 residues. V lost 2 bases, J lost 3 bases, and 7 bases stayed unmatched. DNA of the CDR3: TGTGCCAGCAGCTTTCAGACAGGGCCCAAAGAGACCCAGTACTTC. Translation gives CASSFQTGPKETQYF.

The V call is TRBV11-2, the J call TRBJ2-3, with TRBD2 matching 8 bases. The length of the CDR3 is 20 residues. V dropped 0 bases and J dropped 1; count of bases not matched to a gene: 15. The germline V gene encodes CDR1 SGHAT and CDR2 FQNNGV. Here the CDR3 reads CASSLEVGLARNRRTDTQYF. The CDR3 nucleotides read TGTGCCAGCAGCTTAGAAGTTGGACTAGCCCGAAATAGGCGCACAGATACGCAGTATTTT.

The V call is TRBV4-3, the J call TRBJ1-2, with 9 positions matching TRBD1. The CDR3 has 15 residues. Germline assignment: CDR1 LGHNA and CDR2 YSLEER. V lost 0 bases to trimming and J lost 7 bases; unmatched junction nucleotides: 6. Here the CDR3 reads CASSQDKTGGGGYTF. DNA of the CDR3: TGCGCCAGCAGCCAAGACAAGACAGGGGGAGGTGGCTACACCTTC.

This chain uses TRBV5-1 with TRBJ2-7; 9 bases map to TRBD2. V was pared by 4 bases and J by 2 bases, with 7 bases of the junction left unmatched. Germline assignment: CDR1 SGHRS and CDR2 YFSETQ. This CDR3 contains 15 residues. The CDR3 DNA is TGCGCCAGCAGCCCCGGCGGGGGGGAGCCCTACGAGCAGTACTTC. As protein: CASSPGGGEPYEQYF.

This rearrangement joins TRBV27 to TRBJ2-7; D perhaps matches TRBD1 (6 bases). With 5 bases removed from V and 0 bases from J, the gap between germline ends came to 14 bases. The CDR3 has 15 residues. CDR1 is MNHEY, CDR2 SMNVEV, per germline (reference sequence). The CDR3 region is CASSLRQESSYEQYF. The CDR3 DNA reads as TGTGCCAGCAGTCTGAGACAGGAGAGCTCCTACGAGCAGTACTTC.

This clone was recorded only once. V gene TRBV18 combines with J gene TRBJ2-1, with 8 bases identical to TRBD2. This CDR3 is built from 16 residues. Germline V gives CDR1 KGHSH, CDR2 LQKENI. Unmatched junction bases numbered 7, after V lost 3 bases and J lost 3 bases. The CDR3: CASSPAGGGSYNEQFF. The DNA for the CDR3 is TGTGCCAGCTCACCCGCCGGCGGGGGGAGCTACAATGAGCAGTTCTTC.

The gene calls are TRBV2 and TRBJ1-1; perhaps TRBD1 as D (5 bases). This CDR3 contains 13 residues. V was trimmed by 4 bases and J by 6 bases, leaving 12 bases between them. The germline CDR1 and CDR2 sequences are SNHLY and FYNNEI. The CDR3 protein is CASSGQDSPEAFF. Here the CDR3 DNA reads TGTGCCAGCAGTGGCCAAGACAGCCCTGAAGCTTTCTTT.

The chain carries TRBV6-5 and TRBJ2-2; perhaps TRBD2 as D (6 bases). V lost 6 bases and J lost 7, with 15 bases in between. Germline CDR1 reads MNHEY; CDR2 reads SVGAGI. This CDR3 spans 14 amino acids. The CDR3 region is CASSQWGGGGELFF. The CDR3, as DNA: TGTGCCAGCAGCCAGTGGGGAGGTGGCGGGGAGCTGTTTTTT.

This clone occurred a few times. This rearrangement joins TRBV2 to TRBJ2-2, with 10 bases matching TRBD1. The CDR3 has 16 amino acids. After removal of 7 bases from V and 7 bases from J, the junction contained 12 bases not matched to a gene. Germline CDR1 reads SNHLY; CDR2 reads FYNNEI. The CDR3 nucleotides read TGTGCCAGCACCAGGAGACAGGGGGCGTATGGCGGGGAGCTGTTTTTT. It is translated as CASTRRQGAYGGELFF. Full variable domain (missing parts from reference TRBV2 and TRBJ2-2): EPEVTQTPSHQVTQMGQEVILRCVPISNHLYFYWYRQILGQKVEFLVSFYNNEISEKSEIFDDQFSVERPDGSNFTLKIRSTKLEDSAMYFCASTRRQGAYGGELFFGEGSRLTVL.

In its sample, this clone was seen a few times. The V call is TRBV11-3, the J call TRBJ2-5; 12 bases agree with TRBD2. The V gene end was trimmed by 5 bases and the J gene end by 5 bases; junction bases not matched to a gene: 9. The CDR3 is 16 residues long. The germline gives CDR1 SGHNT, CDR2 YENEEA. CDR3 region: CASSPSGGALRETQYF. The CDR3 DNA sequence: TGTGCCAGCAGCCCTAGCGGGGGGGCGTTGAGGGAGACCCAGTACTTC.

This rearrangement joins TRBV5-8 to TRBJ1-1, with unresolved D. Germline lookup yields CDR1 SGHTS and CDR2 YDEGEE. The CDR3 runs to 15 residues. The V end lost 0 bases, the J end lost 0 bases, and 9 bases lay between the germline ends. CDR3 bases: TGTGCCAGCAGCTTGGTCGCCAGTTTGAACACTGAAGCTTTCTTT. This translates into CASSLVASLNTEAFF.

The chain combines TRBV5-8 with TRBJ1-2, with 7 bases fitting TRBD1. The CDR3 runs 16 residues. With V trimmed by 1 base and J by 4 bases, 10 bases remained unmatched. The germline gives CDR1 SGHTS, CDR2 YDEGEE. The CDR3 here is CASSLSGKGGGYGYTF. The CDR3 DNA reads as TGTGCCAGCAGCTTGTCCGGTAAAGGGGGCGGCTATGGCTACACCTTC.

The chain joins TRBV7-2 to TRBJ1-6, with TRBD1 matching over 7 bases. V shed 0 bases and J 4 bases; nucleotides not matched to a gene: 0. Germline V gives CDR1 SGHTA, CDR2 FQGNSA. The CDR3 has 15 amino acids. For the CDR3, the DNA is TGTGCCAGCAGCTTAGCGGGACAGTATAATTCACCCCTCCACTTT. Translation: CASSLAGQYNSPLHF.

The genes are TRBV6-1 and TRBJ1-2, with no clear D. The CDR3 is 14 residues long. CDR1 is MNHNS and CDR2 is SASEGT in the germline V gene. V was shortened by 2 bases and J by 5 bases, with 12 bases between the two germline ends. CDR3: CASSENPGSYGYTF. CDR3 bases: TGTGCCAGCAGTGAAAATCCCGGGTCATATGGCTACACCTTC.

The V and J genes are TRBV4-3 and TRBJ1-1; 9 bases map to TRBD1. Germline values: CDR1 LGHNA, CDR2 YSLEER. CDR3 length equals 19 residues. V was pared by 1 base and J by 1 base, with 13 bases of the junction left unmatched. DNA for the CDR3: TGCGCCAGCAGCCAAGCAGTGGAGGACAGGGGACGACAGAACACTGAAGCTTTCTTT. Its translation is CASSQAVEDRGRQNTEAFF.

This clone has just a few counts. This sample includes further DNA sequences coding for the same CDR3. J is TRBJ1-4 and V is TRBV6-5; D is possibly TRBD1 (5 bases). The CDR3 has 15 residues. CDR1 and CDR2 (germline): MNHEY, SVGAGI. Trimming pared 2 bases from V and 3 bases from J, leaving 10 bases between. The CDR3 nucleotides read TGTGCCAGCAGTTACGGAGGGGTGGCTAATGAAAAACTGTTTTTT. Residues: CASSYGGVANEKLFF.

This chain connects TRBV30 to TRBJ1-3; no firm D call. CDR1 GTSNPN and CDR2 SVGIG come from the germline V gene (reference sequence). The CDR3 extends over 12 amino acids. Trimming cost V 5 bases and J 0 bases, with 5 bases left between them. The CDR3 reads CAWGRSGNTIYF. Here the CDR3 DNA reads TGTGCCTGGGGACGCTCTGGAAACACCATATATTTT.

The V call is TRBV29-1, the J call TRBJ2-7, with 8 bases aligning to TRBD2. The CDR3 is 16 residues long. Per the germline V gene, CDR1 is SQVTM and CDR2 is ANQGSEA. V lost 6 bases to trimming and J lost 3 bases; unmatched junction nucleotides: 16. DNA for the CDR3: TGCAGCGTGCAGCGGGCTCCGGGACTAGTCGACTACGAGCAGTACTTC. Protein: CSVQRAPGLVDYEQYF.

V gene TRBV5-5 combines with J gene TRBJ1-2, with a weak D call TRBD1 (5 bases). The germline V and J ends were trimmed by 1 base and 3 bases, with 7 bases remaining between them. The germline V gene has CDR1 SGHKS and CDR2 YYEKEE (reference sequence). CDR3 length: 13 amino acids. This CDR3 is CASSLRGDYGYTF. For the CDR3, the DNA is TGTGCCAGCAGCTTGAGGGGTGACTATGGCTACACCTTC.

The chain combines TRBV9 with TRBJ2-5; D might be TRBD2 (7 bases). Trimming took 2 bases from V and 5 from J, leaving 13 bases between them. CDR3 size: 14 residues. Per the germline V gene, CDR1 is SGDLS and CDR2 is YYNGEE. CDR3 coding DNA: TGTGCCAGCAGCGTCAGGGGAGGGCGTGAGACCCAGTACTTC. It specifies CASSVRGGRETQYF. Based on the CDR3 plus reference TRBV9 and TRBJ2-5, the full variable domain is DSGVTQTPKHLITATGQRVTLRCSPRSGDLSVYWYQQSLDQGLQFLIQYYNGEERAKGNILERFSAQQFPDLHSELNLSSLELGDSALYFCASSVRGGRETQYFGPGTRLLVL.

The V gene is TRBV2, the J gene TRBJ2-7, with TRBD1 matching over 7 bases. The junction had 5 bases not matched to a gene; V was cut back by 8 bases and J by 1 base. CDR3 size: 13 residues. Per germline, CDR1 SNHLY and CDR2 FYNNEI. The CDR3 region has the DNA TGTGCCAGCCGAACGGGACAGTCCTACGAGCAGTACTTC. Protein: CASRTGQSYEQYF.

V gene TRBV14 combines with J gene TRBJ1-2, with D perhaps TRBD1 (6 bases). This CDR3 spans 14 amino acids. Germline V gene lookup returns CDR1 SGHDN and CDR2 FVKESK. The V gene lost 2 bases and the J gene lost 5 bases, with 12 bases spanning the gap. The CDR3 DNA is TGTGCCAGCAGCCAATCCGGACAGCCTTATGGCTACACCTTC. Translation: CASSQSGQPYGYTF. The full variable domain, rest sourced from reference TRBV14 and TRBJ1-2, is EAGVTQFPSHSVIEKGQTVTLRCDPISGHDNLYWYRRVMGKEIKFLLHFVKESKQDESGMPNNRFLAERTGGTYSTLKVQPAELEDSGVYFCASSQSGQPYGYTFGSGTRLTVV.